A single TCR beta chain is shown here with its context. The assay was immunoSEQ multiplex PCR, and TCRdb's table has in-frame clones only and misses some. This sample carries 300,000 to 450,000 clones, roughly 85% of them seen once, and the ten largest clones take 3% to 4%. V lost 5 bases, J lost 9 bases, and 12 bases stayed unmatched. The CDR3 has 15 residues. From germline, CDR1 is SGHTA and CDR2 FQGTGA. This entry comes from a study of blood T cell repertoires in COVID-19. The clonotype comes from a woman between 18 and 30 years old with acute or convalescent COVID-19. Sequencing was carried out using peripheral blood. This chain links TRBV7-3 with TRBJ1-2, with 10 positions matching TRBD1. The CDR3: CASSPGQPGQGSYTF. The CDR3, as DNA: TGTGCCAGCAGCCCTGGACAGCCGGGACAGGGGAGCTACACCTTC.